Each of the 30 T cell receptor beta chains below was sequenced from the same sample in a study of T cells in women clearing cervical HPV infection. Method: immunoSEQ multiplex PCR; TCRdb's copy keeps in-frame clones and lacks some. This sample's table has tens of thousands of clones. The specimen sequenced was blood buffy coat. These receptors originate from a woman aged 18-70 years with a cervical HPV16 infection that either progressed to CIN3+ or cleared (not recorded which).

In regard to this clone: The CDR3 end lies 3 residues beyond the end of the read and is filled in from the germline J gene. The chain employs TRBV5-6 and TRBJ2-5, with 8 bases matching TRBD1. V lost 3 bases to trimming and J lost 1 base; unmatched junction nucleotides: 2. There are 14 residues in the CDR3. Germline V gene data show CDR1 as SGHDT and CDR2 as YYEEEE. The CDR3 here is CASSSDRGQETQYF. The sequenced part of the CDR3 DNA is TGTGCCAGCAGCTCCGACAGGGGCCAAGAGACC.

As to this clone: The read terminates 3 residues ahead of where the CDR3 ends, so the germline J gene completes it. The chain has TRBV18 and TRBJ2-5; no clear D. Trimming shortened V by 8 bases and J by 5 bases, and 12 bases separated the two germline ends. This CDR3 spans 12 amino acids. Germline V CDR1 and CDR2: KGHSH, LQKENI. The CDR3 sequence: CASARGLETQYF. CDR3 DNA, as far as it was read: TGTGCCAGCGCCCGCGGTTTGGAGACC.

Regarding this clone: The read halts 3 residues ahead of the CDR3 end, with the missing end drawn from the germline J gene. This chain joins TRBV5-1 and TRBJ2-7; 8 nucleotides line up with TRBD1. The CDR3 has 14 amino acids. Germline lookup yields CDR1 SGHRS and CDR2 YFSETQ. The trim removed 4 bases at V and 3 bases at J, leaving 6 bases unmatched. Partial CDR3 DNA: TGCGCCAGCAGCGACAGGGGAGCCGACTACGAG. Amino acid sequence: CASSDRGADYE. The entire CDR3 is CASSDRGADYEQYF.

The chain's CDR3 is CASRPSDSYNEQFF. Incomplete CDR3 DNA: TGTGCCAGTAGACCTAGCGACTCCTACAATGAG. V usage is TRBV19 and J usage is TRBJ2-1; perhaps TRBD2 as D (6 bases). The sequence runs out 3 residues before the end of the CDR3; the remainder is reconstructed from the germline J gene. The germline CDR1 and CDR2 sequences are LNHDA and SQIVND (reference sequence). The V end lost 6 bases, the J end lost 0 bases, and 9 bases lay between the germline ends. The CDR3 is 14 residues long.

Turning to this clone: The read stops 3 residues short of the end of the CDR3; the missing end is completed from the germline J gene. The chain carries TRBV11-2 and TRBJ2-2, with D tentatively TRBD1 (6 bases). This CDR3 has 15 residues. Germline lookup yields CDR1 SGHAT and CDR2 FQNNGV. The V end lost 5 bases, the J end lost 6 bases, and 16 bases lay between the germline ends. The CDR3 is CASSTLSQGSGELFF. The DNA read from the CDR3 is TGTGCCAGCAGCACCCTCTCTCAGGGGTCCGGGGAG.

This chain's CDR3 is CASSQNPGGDTQYF. CDR3 DNA, as far as it was read: TGTGCCAGCAGCCAAAATCCGGGGGGAGATACG. The V call is TRBV7-3, the J call TRBJ2-3; 7 bases align to TRBD2. The CDR3 extends 3 residues past the end of the read, so its final part is completed from the germline J gene. The V and J ends lost 5 bases and 5 bases, in that order; junction bases with no gene match: 7. This CDR3 comprises 14 residues. Germline V lookup: CDR1 SGHTA, CDR2 FQGTGA.

As to this clone: The read halts 3 residues ahead of the CDR3 end, with the missing end drawn from the germline J gene. The rearrangement links TRBV6-1 to TRBJ1-2; D not resolved. Deletions cut 1 base from V and 1 base from J, with 16 bases between. Per germline, CDR1 MNHNS and CDR2 SASEGT. CDR3 length equals 17 residues. The DNA read from the CDR3 is TGTGCCAGCAGTGAAGTACCAGGTGGCAGTTATAACTATGGC. It codes for CASSEVPGGSYNYG. The entire CDR3 protein is CASSEVPGGSYNYGYTF.

Worth noting for this clone: The DNA ends 3 residues before the CDR3 does, and the rest of the CDR3 is filled in from the germline J gene. The chain uses TRBV20-1 and TRBJ2-2; D is possibly TRBD1 (6 bases). From germline, CDR1 is DFQATT and CDR2 SNEGSKA (reference sequence). The CDR3 consists of 13 residues. Trimming pared 2 bases from V and 7 bases from J, leaving 11 bases between. This CDR3 is CSARPTGYGELFF. CDR3 DNA, as far as it was read: TGCAGTGCTAGACCGACAGGATACGGGGAG.

The CDR3 bases that were read are TGTGCCAGCAGTAGAGGGGGCGAATGGGCAACTAATGAAAAA. Amino acids: CASSRGGEWATNEK. The whole CDR3 sequence reads CASSRGGEWATNEKLFF. This sequence joins TRBV28 and TRBJ1-4; 7 bases agree with TRBD1. The CDR3 extends 3 residues past the end of the read, so its final part is completed from the germline J gene. V dropped 5 bases and J dropped 0; count of bases not matched to a gene: 9. Germline CDR1 and CDR2: MDHEN and SYDVKM. The CDR3 totals 17 residues.

With respect to this clone: The read stops 3 residues short of the end of the CDR3; the missing end is completed from the germline J gene. This sequence joins TRBV5-1 and TRBJ1-3; a possible D gene is TRBD1 (6 bases). The CDR3 is 17 residues long. Germline assignment: CDR1 SGHRS and CDR2 YFSETQ. V shed 2 bases and J shed 0 bases, with 15 bases lying between them. CDR3 DNA (partial): TGCGCCAGCAGCTTCCAGGGGCCCCAGAGCTCTGGAAACACC. As protein: CASSFQGPQSSGNT. The full CDR3 protein reads CASSFQGPQSSGNTIYF.

About this clone: The CDR3 extends 3 residues past the end of the read, so its final part is completed from the germline J gene. V and J are TRBV25-1 and TRBJ2-3, with 9 bases that match TRBD1. The CDR3 sequence is 14 residues long. V trimming: 8 bases; J trimming: 2 bases; junction bases outside the gene matches: 5. CDR1 is MGHDK and CDR2 is SYGVNS in the germline V gene. The covered CDR3 bases are TGTGCCAGCTGTAACAGGGGGCCCACAGATACG. This gives the protein CASCNRGPTDT. The complete CDR3 reads CASCNRGPTDTQYF.

CDR3 sequence: CASSLTGQYNQPQHF. The CDR3 bases that were read are TGTGCCAGCAGCTTAACTGGACAGTACAATCAGCCC. The chain is built from TRBV5-6 and TRBJ1-5; TRBD1 might be the D (6 bases). Sequencing ends 3 residues short of the CDR3 end; the germline J gene provides the rest. The CDR3 loop spans 15 amino acids. CDR1 is SGHDT, CDR2 YYEEEE, per germline. V was clipped by 2 bases and J by 3 bases, with 12 bases between them.

As to this clone: Read data end 3 residues before the CDR3 end; the end is taken from the germline J gene. The chain couples TRBV7-2 to TRBJ2-3; D is unclear. This CDR3 has 14 amino acids. V lost 6 bases to trimming and J lost 1 base, with 11 bases between them. Germline-derived CDR1 and CDR2 are SGHTA and FQGNSA. The CDR3 sequence: CASSTLLGTDTQYF. The DNA read from the CDR3 is TGTGCCAGCAGTACGCTTCTAGGCACAGATACG.

About this clone: The sequenced fragment ends 3 residues before the CDR3 boundary, so the rest is inferred from the germline J gene. The V gene is TRBV6-2 or TRBV6-3, the J gene TRBJ1-5, with TRBD1 as a possible D gene (5 bases). This CDR3 comprises 16 residues. Trimming cost V 5 bases and J 0 bases, with 14 bases left between them. CDR1 is MNHEY, CDR2 SVGEGT, per germline. The sequenced CDR3 bases are TGTGCCAGCAGTCCGATAGGGGCAGATAGCAATCAGCCC. Its translation is CASSPIGADSNQP. The entire CDR3 sequence reads CASSPIGADSNQPQHF.

Worth noting for this clone: Read coverage stops 3 residues before the CDR3 terminus; the germline J gene supplies the remainder. V usage is TRBV27 and J usage is TRBJ2-5; TRBD2 matches at 10 bases. The V gene end was trimmed by 6 bases and the J gene end by 5 bases; junction bases not matched to a gene: 6. CDR1 and CDR2 from the germline V gene are MNHEY and SMNVEV (reference sequence). This CDR3 has 14 amino acids. The CDR3 is CASREAGGRETQYF. The covered CDR3 bases are TGTGCCAGCAGAGAAGCGGGGGGGCGGGAGACC.

Details on this clone: The CDR3 end is not reached by the read, which stops 3 residues before it; the germline J gene fills it in. The rearrangement uses TRBV10-3 and TRBJ1-2, with TRBD1 matching 7 bases. Germline assignment: CDR1 ENHRY and CDR2 SYGVKD. V shed 11 bases, J shed 6 bases, and the junction held 12 bases outside the gene matches. CDR3 length equals 13 residues. The CDR3 sequence: CASSGTARDGYTF. CDR3 bases read: TGTGCCTCCTCCGGGACAGCGAGAGATGGC.

About this clone: The CDR3 end falls 3 residues outside the read, so it is completed with the germline J gene. The J gene is TRBJ2-2, the V gene TRBV7-3; a possible D gene is TRBD2 (5 bases). V lost 5 bases and J lost 1, with 17 bases in between. The CDR3 sequence is 17 residues long. CDR1 SGHTA and CDR2 FQGTGA come from the germline V gene. The covered CDR3 bases are TGTGCCAGCAGCCCCGCAGGATTGGCGGGGAACACCGGGGAG. This sequence encodes CASSPAGLAGNTGE. The full CDR3 protein reads CASSPAGLAGNTGELFF.

A word on this clone: The read ends 3 residues shy of where the CDR3 ends; the end is completed using the germline J gene. J is TRBJ2-3 and V is TRBV14; D ambiguous. The CDR3 covers 16 residues. Germline V gene data show CDR1 as SGHDN and CDR2 as FVKESK. Trimming pared 6 bases from V and 0 bases from J, leaving 16 bases between. The part of the CDR3 DNA that was read is TGTGCCAGCAGTCCGACCCTCCCAGCGAGCACAGATACG. Translation: CASSPTLPASTDT. The whole CDR3 is CASSPTLPASTDTQYF.

Partial CDR3 DNA: TGTGCCAGCAGCTCTAATACCTACGAG. Translated, it gives CASSSNTYE. From start to end, the CDR3 is CASSSNTYEQYF. The chain joins TRBV7-9 to TRBJ2-7; D uncertain. Read data end 3 residues before the CDR3 end; the end is taken from the germline J gene. V lost 4 bases and J lost 2, with 6 bases in between. The CDR3 runs 12 residues. CDR1 and CDR2 (germline): SEHNR, FQNEAQ (reference sequence).

For this clone: Sequencing ends 3 residues short of the CDR3 end; the germline J gene provides the rest. V usage is TRBV20-1 and J usage is TRBJ1-2, with 10 positions matching TRBD1. The CDR3 totals 16 residues. Per germline, CDR1 DFQATT and CDR2 SNEGSKA (reference sequence). CDR3 sequence reads: CSARDGPGQGPKGYTF. The DNA read from the CDR3 is TGCAGTGCTAGAGATGGGCCGGGACAGGGGCCGAAAGGC.

The sequenced part of the CDR3 DNA is TGTGCCAGCAGATCACCGGGACAGCACTACGAG. Translating gives CASRSPGQHYE. The complete CDR3 reads CASRSPGQHYEQYF. The chain links TRBV2 to TRBJ2-7; TRBD1 matches at 7 bases. From the germline J gene comes the end of the CDR3, since the read stops 3 residues before it. The V segment lost 6 bases and the J segment 3 bases; nucleotides outside the gene matches: 8. This CDR3 region has 14 residues. Germline assignment: CDR1 SNHLY and CDR2 FYNNEI.

A note on this clone: The CDR3 goes on 3 residues after the read ends, and that part is filled in from the germline J gene. J is TRBJ2-7 and V is TRBV4-1; weak D call: TRBD2 (6 bases). The length of the CDR3 is 16 residues. The germline V gene has CDR1 MGHRA and CDR2 YSYEKL. Trimming took off 1 base at V and 5 bases at J, with 18 bases between the two ends. CDR3 DNA, as far as it was read: TGCGCCAGCAGCCAAGTCGTCGGGAGCAGGGCGGACGAG. Residues: CASSQVVGSRADE. Given in full, the CDR3 is CASSQVVGSRADEQYF.

As concerns this clone: The CDR3 end is not reached by the read, which stops 3 residues before it; the germline J gene fills it in. The V gene is TRBV19, the J gene TRBJ1-1; tentative D call: TRBD1 (6 bases). Trimming removed 1 base at V and 7 bases at J, with 10 bases between. The length of the CDR3 is 13 residues. Germline V gene lookup returns CDR1 LNHDA and CDR2 SQIVND (reference sequence). The covered CDR3 bases are TGTGCCAGTAGTATAGGCGGGGGCCTTGAA. It codes for CASSIGGGLE. The CDR3 reads in full as CASSIGGGLEAFF.

Of note for this clone: The missing CDR3 end, 3 residues past where the read stops, is filled in from the germline J gene. The rearrangement uses TRBV30 and TRBJ2-3; D not certain. V was trimmed by 3 bases and J by 0 bases, leaving 7 bases between them. This CDR3 has 13 residues. The germline V gene has CDR1 GTSNPN and CDR2 SVGIG (reference sequence). The CDR3 here is CAWRSPSTDTQYF. The CDR3 bases that were read are TGTGCCTGGAGGTCCCCTAGCACAGATACG. The full variable domain, in which reference TRBV30 and TRBJ2-3 provide the parts outside the CDR3, is SQTIHQWPATLVQPVGSPLSLECTVEGTSNPNLYWYRQAAGRGLQLLFYSVGIGQISSEVPQNLSASRPQDRQFILSSKKLLLSDSGFYLCAWRSPSTDTQYFGPGTRLTVL.

As concerns this clone: The read stops 3 residues short of the end of the CDR3; the missing end is completed from the germline J gene. The chain joins TRBV28 to TRBJ2-1, with 9 bases that match TRBD2. CDR3 length: 16 residues. Trimming removed 5 bases from V and 3 bases from J; junction bases left unmatched: 8. Germline V lookup: CDR1 MDHEN, CDR2 SYDVKM. The CDR3 sequence: CASSPPAGGFYNEQFF. The part of the CDR3 DNA that was read is TGTGCCAGCAGTCCCCCAGCGGGGGGTTTCTACAATGAG. Supplemented by reference TRBV28 and TRBJ2-1, the full variable domain reads DVKVTQSSRYLVKRTGEKVFLECVQDMDHENMFWYRQDPGLGLRLIYFSYDVKMKEKGDIPEGYSVSREKKERFSLILESASTNQTSMYLCASSPPAGGFYNEQFFGPGTRLTVL.

A word on this clone: The read ends 3 residues shy of where the CDR3 ends; the end is completed using the germline J gene. V and J are TRBV5-4 and TRBJ1-2, with D possibly matching TRBD1 (6 bases). V was cut by 5 bases and J by 2 bases, with 19 bases left in between. The CDR3 extends over 16 amino acids. In germline, CDR1 is SGHNT, CDR2 YYREEE (reference sequence). The CDR3 protein is CASRLSAGGLNYGYTF. The sequenced CDR3 bases are TGTGCCAGCAGACTTTCGGCGGGGGGCTTGAACTATGGC.

Concerning this clone: With the read ending 3 residues before the CDR3 end, the germline J gene is used to fill in that end. V gene TRBV4-1 combines with J gene TRBJ1-4, with TRBD1 matching 7 bases. CDR3 length: 15 amino acids. Germline CDR1 MGHRA, CDR2 YSYEKL. V was pared by 4 bases and J by 8 bases, with 10 bases of the junction left unmatched. The CDR3 DNA, read in part, is TGCGCCAGCAGCCCCGAGGGGGCCCGAGGGGAAAAA. Translated, it gives CASSPEGARGEK. From start to end, the CDR3 is CASSPEGARGEKLFF.

Of note for this clone: The DNA ends 3 residues before the CDR3 does, and the rest of the CDR3 is filled in from the germline J gene. The rearrangement uses TRBV10-2 and TRBJ2-7; 11 positions agree with TRBD2. The CDR3 consists of 16 residues. Germline CDR1 WSHSY, CDR2 SAAADI. Trimming cost V 3 bases and J 4 bases; bases outside gene matches: 8. The sequenced CDR3 bases are TGCGCCAGCAGTGATTCGGGTAGCGGGGGGGGATACGAG. This translates into CASSDSGSGGGYE. The whole CDR3 sequence reads CASSDSGSGGGYEQYF.

Points on this clone: The DNA ends 3 residues before the CDR3 does, and the rest of the CDR3 is filled in from the germline J gene. V gene TRBV12-3 or TRBV12-4 combines with J gene TRBJ2-7; unclear D gene. Deletions cut 6 bases from V and 5 bases from J, with 11 bases between. The CDR3 has 12 amino acids. The CDR3: CASSYEKNEQYF. The DNA read from the CDR3 is TGTGCCAGCAGCTACGAGAAAAACGAG.

Turning to this clone: With the read ending 3 residues before the CDR3 end, the germline J gene is used to fill in that end. The rearrangement links TRBV4-2 to TRBJ2-2; the match to TRBD2 covers 10 bases. Germline V CDR1 and CDR2: LGHNA, YNFKEQ. Trimming cost V 4 bases and J 4 bases; bases outside gene matches: 6. CDR3 length: 16 residues. CDR3 sequence reads: CASSLSGGAATGELFF. The CDR3 DNA, read in part, is TGTGCCAGCAGCCTCAGCGGGGGGGCCGCCACCGGGGAG.